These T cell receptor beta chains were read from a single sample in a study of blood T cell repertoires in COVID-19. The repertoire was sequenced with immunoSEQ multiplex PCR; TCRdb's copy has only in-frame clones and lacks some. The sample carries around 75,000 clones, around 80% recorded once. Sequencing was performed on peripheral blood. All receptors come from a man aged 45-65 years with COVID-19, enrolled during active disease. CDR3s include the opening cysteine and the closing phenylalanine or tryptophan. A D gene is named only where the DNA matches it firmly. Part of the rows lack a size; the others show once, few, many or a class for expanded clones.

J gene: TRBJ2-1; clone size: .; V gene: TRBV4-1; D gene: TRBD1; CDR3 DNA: TGCGCCAGCAGCCAAGCGGGACAGGGGGCGCGGGAGCAGTTCTTC; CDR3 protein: CASSQAGQGAREQFF
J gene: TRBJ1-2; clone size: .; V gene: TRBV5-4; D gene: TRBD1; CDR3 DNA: TGTGCCAGCAGCTCCAGGGGGGAAGCTAACTATGGCTACACCTTC; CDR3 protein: CASSSRGEANYGYTF
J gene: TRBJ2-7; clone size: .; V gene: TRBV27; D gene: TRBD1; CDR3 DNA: TGTGCCAGCAGTGTACAGGGGGGTACTACCTACGAGCAGTACTTC; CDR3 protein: CASSVQGGTTYEQYF
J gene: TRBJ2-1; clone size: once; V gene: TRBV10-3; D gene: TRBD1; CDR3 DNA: TGTGCCATCAGGGGACAGGCCAGCTCCTACAATGAGCAGTTCTTC; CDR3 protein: CAIRGQASSYNEQFF
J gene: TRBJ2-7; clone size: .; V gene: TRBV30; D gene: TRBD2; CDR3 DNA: TGTGCCTGGAGACTAGCGGGAGGGGGGGAGCAGTACTTC; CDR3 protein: CAWRLAGGGEQYF
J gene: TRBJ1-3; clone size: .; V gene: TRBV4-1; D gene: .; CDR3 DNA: TGCGCCAGCAGCCAAGGTCTCGGCAGGTCCTTTGTCTCTGGAAACACCATATATTTT; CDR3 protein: CASSQGLGRSFVSGNTIYF
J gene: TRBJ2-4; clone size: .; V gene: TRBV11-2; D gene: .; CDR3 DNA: TGTGCCAGCAGCTTAGTGAGGGAAAAGAGCATTCAGTACTTC; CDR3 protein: CASSLVREKSIQYF
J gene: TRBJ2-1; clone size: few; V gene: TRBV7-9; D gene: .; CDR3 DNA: TGTGCCAGCAGCTTAGCGCAAGCGGGCGGCAATGAGCAGTTCTTC; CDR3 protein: CASSLAQAGGNEQFF
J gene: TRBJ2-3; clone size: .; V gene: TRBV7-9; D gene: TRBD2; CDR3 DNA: TGTGCCAGCAGCTTGGGAGGGGAAGATACGCAGTATTTT; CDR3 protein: CASSLGGEDTQYF
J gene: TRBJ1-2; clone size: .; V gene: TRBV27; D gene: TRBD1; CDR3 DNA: TGTGCCAGCAGTTTCTCGCGACAGGGGTCCTATGGCTACACCTTC; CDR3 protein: CASSFSRQGSYGYTF
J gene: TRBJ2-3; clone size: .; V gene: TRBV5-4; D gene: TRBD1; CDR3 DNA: TGTGCCAGCAGCCTCGACTGGGACAGGGTTCCAGATACGCAGTATTTT; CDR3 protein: CASSLDWDRVPDTQYF
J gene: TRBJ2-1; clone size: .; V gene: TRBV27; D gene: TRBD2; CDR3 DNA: TGTGCCAGCAGCCCGGGACTAGCGGCCCTCAATGAGCAGTTCTTC; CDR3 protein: CASSPGLAALNEQFF
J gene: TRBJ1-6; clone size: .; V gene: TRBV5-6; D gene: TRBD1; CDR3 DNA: TGTGCCAGCAGCCGAAAACAGGGGCCCGTAGATTCACCCCTCCACTTT; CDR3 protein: CASSRKQGPVDSPLHF
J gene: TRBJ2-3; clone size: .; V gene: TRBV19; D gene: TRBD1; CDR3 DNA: TGTGCCAGTAGTATGAACAGGGGCTACACAGATACGCAGTATTTT; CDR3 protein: CASSMNRGYTDTQYF
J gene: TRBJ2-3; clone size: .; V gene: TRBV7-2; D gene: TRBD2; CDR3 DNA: TGTGCCAGCAGCCCAGACAGCGGGAGGGGGGCAGATACGCAGTATTTT; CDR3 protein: CASSPDSGRGADTQYF
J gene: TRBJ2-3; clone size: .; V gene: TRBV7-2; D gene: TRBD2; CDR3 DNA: TGTGCCAGCAGCTCCGGACTAGCGAGAGGGCCAGATACGCAGTATTTT; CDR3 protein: CASSSGLARGPDTQYF
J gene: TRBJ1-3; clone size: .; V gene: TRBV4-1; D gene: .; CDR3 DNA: TGCGCCAGCAGCCAAGATCGGGGGTTCTCTGGAAACACCATATATTTT; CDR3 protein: CASSQDRGFSGNTIYF
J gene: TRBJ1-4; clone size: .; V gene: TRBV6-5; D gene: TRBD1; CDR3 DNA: TGTGCCAGCAGTACGGGACAGGGGAATGAAAAACTGTTTTTT; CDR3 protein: CASSTGQGNEKLFF
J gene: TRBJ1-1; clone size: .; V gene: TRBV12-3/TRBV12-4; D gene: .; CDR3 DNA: TGTGCCAGCAGTTTCTTCCTTAACACTGAAGCTTTCTTT; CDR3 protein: CASSFFLNTEAFF
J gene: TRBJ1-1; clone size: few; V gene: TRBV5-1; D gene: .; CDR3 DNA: TGCGCCAGCTGCGTGGACGGGTTCTATACTGAAGCTTTCTTT; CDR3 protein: CASCVDGFYTEAFF
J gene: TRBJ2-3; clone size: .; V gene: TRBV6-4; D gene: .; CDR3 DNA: TGTGCCAGCAGCAGCTCCCGGGGAGGTACAGATACGCAGTATTTT; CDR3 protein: CASSSSRGGTDTQYF
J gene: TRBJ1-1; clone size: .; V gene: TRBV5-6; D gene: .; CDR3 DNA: TGTGCCAGCAGCTTGACCGGGGGAACTCCGGAAGCTTTCTTT; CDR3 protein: CASSLTGGTPEAFF
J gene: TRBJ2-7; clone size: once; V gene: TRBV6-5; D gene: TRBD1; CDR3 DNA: TGTGCCAGCAGGAAACAGGGGGACCACGAGCAGTACTTC; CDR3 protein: CASRKQGDHEQYF
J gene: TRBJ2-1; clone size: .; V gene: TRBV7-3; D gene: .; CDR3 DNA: TGTGCCAGCAGGGATACAGGGTCCAATGAGCAGTTCTTC; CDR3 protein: CASRDTGSNEQFF
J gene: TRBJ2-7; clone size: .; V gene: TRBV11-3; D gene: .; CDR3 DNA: TGTGCCAGCAGCTCCACAGGGTACCACGAGCAGTACTTC; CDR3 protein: CASSSTGYHEQYF
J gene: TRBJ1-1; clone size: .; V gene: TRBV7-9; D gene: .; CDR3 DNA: TGTGCCAGCAGCTCCCCAGGGTCGGGGAACACTGAAGCTTTCTTT; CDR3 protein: CASSSPGSGNTEAFF
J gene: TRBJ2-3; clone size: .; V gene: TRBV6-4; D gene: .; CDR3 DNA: TGTGCCAGCAGTGACTCTTTGACAGGCACAGATACGCAGTATTTT; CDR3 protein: CASSDSLTGTDTQYF
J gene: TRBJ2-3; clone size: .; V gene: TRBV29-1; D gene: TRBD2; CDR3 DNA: TGCAGCGTCGAAGCACGACTAGCCTCGAAAGTGACAGATACGCAGTATTTT; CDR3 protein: CSVEARLASKVTDTQYF
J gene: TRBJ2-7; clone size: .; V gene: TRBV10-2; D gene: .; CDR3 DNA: TGCGCCAGCAAGGCCGGGACATACTACGAGCAGTACTTC; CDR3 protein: CASKAGTYYEQYF
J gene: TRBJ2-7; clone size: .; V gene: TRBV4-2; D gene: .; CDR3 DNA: TGTGCCAGCAGCCCTCGGGAGGGGGCTTCCTACGAGCAGTACTTC; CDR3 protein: CASSPREGASYEQYF
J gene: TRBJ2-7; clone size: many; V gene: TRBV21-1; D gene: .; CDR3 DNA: TGTGCCAGCGAGGGAAGGGATGAGCAGTACTTC; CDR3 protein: CASEGRDEQYF
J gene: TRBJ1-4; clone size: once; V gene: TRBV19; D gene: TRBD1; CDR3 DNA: TGTGCCAGTAGTGCAACACAGGGGTCCGGCAGTGAAAAACTGTTTTTT; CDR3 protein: CASSATQGSGSEKLFF
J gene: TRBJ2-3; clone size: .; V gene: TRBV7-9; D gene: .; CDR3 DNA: TGTGCCAGCAGCTTTTCGAACCAGGGAATAGCCATCACAGATACGCAGTATTTT; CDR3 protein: CASSFSNQGIAITDTQYF
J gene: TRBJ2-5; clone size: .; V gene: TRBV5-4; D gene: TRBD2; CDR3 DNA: TGTGCCAGCAGCCCCCTCGGGGGGGACCTAGGGACCCAGTACTTC; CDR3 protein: CASSPLGGDLGTQYF
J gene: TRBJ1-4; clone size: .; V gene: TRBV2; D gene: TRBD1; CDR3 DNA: TGTGCCAGCAGTGAGGGGACAGGACGTAATGAAAAACTGTTTTTT; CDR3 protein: CASSEGTGRNEKLFF
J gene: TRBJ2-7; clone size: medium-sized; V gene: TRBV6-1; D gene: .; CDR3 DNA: TGTGCCAGCAGTGAATACGGGGAGTATTGGGACGAGCAGTACTTC; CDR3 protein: CASSEYGEYWDEQYF
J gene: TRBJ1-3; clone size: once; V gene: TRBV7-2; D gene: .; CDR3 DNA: TGTGCCAGCAGCCCCCGCGGCGGGGGGCAGGGAAACACCATATATTTT; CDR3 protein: CASSPRGGGQGNTIYF
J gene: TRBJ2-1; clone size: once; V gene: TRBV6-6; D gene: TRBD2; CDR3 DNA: TGTGCCAGCAGTTACTCGGGCGGGAGTCGTGAGCAGTTCTTC; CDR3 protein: CASSYSGGSREQFF
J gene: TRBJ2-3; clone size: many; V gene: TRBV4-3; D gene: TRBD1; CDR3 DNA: TGCGCCAGCAGCCATACAGGGACAGGGCTTACGGATACGCAGTATTTT; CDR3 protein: CASSHTGTGLTDTQYF
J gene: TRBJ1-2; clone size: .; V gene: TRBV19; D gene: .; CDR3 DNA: TGTGCCAGTAGTCCTCTCACAGGAGACTATGGCTACACCTTC; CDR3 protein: CASSPLTGDYGYTF
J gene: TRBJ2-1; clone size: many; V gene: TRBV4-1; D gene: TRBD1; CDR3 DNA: TGCGCCAGCAGCCAAGATGGGACAGTTTACAATGAGCAGTTCTTC; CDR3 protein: CASSQDGTVYNEQFF
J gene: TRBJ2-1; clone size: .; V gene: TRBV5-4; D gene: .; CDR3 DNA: TGTGCCAGCAGCTTGGCGCAACAAGTTCCGGAGCGAGAGTTCTTC; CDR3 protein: CASSLAQQVPEREFF
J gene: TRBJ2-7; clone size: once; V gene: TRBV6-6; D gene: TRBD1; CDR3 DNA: TGTGCCAGCATACTCGGACAGGGCGGCGAGCAGTACTTC; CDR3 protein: CASILGQGGEQYF
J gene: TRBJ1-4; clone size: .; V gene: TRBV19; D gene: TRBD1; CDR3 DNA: TGTGCCAGTAGTTCTTACAGGGGAAAGAATGAAAAACTGTTTTTT; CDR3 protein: CASSSYRGKNEKLFF
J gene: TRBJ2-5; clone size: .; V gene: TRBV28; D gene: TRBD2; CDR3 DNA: TGTGCCAGCAGTTTAGGGTCCGCGGGGGGTCGGACCCAGTACTTC; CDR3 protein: CASSLGSAGGRTQYF
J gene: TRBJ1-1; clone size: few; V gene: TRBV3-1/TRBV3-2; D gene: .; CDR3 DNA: TGTGCCAGCAGCTCGAAGAGGGACACTGAAGCTTTCTTT; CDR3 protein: CASSSKRDTEAFF
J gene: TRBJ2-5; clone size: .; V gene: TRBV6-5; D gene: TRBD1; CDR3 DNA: TGTGCCAGCAGTTACTCATCCGACAGGGGCGGAAAGACCCAGTACTTC; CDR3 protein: CASSYSSDRGGKTQYF
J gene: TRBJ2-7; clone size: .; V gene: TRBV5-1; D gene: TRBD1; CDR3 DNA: TGCGCCAGCACCCGGGACAGGGGCGACTACGAGCAGTACTTC; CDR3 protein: CASTRDRGDYEQYF